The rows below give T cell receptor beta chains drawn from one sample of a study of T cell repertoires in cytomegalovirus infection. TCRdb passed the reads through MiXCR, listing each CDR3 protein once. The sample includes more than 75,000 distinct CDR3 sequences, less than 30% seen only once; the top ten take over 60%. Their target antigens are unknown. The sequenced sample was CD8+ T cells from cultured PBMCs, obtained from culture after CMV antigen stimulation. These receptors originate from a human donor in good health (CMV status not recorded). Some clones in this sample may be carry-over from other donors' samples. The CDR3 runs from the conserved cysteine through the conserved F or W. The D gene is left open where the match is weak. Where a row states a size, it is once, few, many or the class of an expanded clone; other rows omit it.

TGCGCCAGCAGCCCCGAGGGTCCCCTATATGGCTACACCTTC,CASSPEGPLYGYTF,TRBV5-1,few,TRBJ1-2,-
TGTGCCAGCAGCTCCTACACCGGTTTGGGGGCCCAGCATTTT,CASSSYTGLGAQHF,TRBV7-2,many,TRBJ1-5,-
TGTGCCAGCAGTTTTCTTTCGGGCGGACGGACTAGAGAGCAGTACTTC,CASSFLSGGRTREQYF,TRBV27,-,TRBJ2-7,TRBD2
TGTGCCAGCAGTTCCCTACATACAGGGGTCGGTGAGACCCAGTACTTC,CASSSLHTGVGETQYF,TRBV6-5,-,TRBJ2-5,TRBD1
TGTGCCAGCAGTCTAAGACAGGGGGCGCTCCAAGAGACCCAGTACTTC,CASSLRQGALQETQYF,TRBV12-3/TRBV12-4,few,TRBJ2-5,TRBD1
TGTGCCAGCAGCCCTCTTGGGACATCCCTTAACTATGGCTACACCTTC,CASSPLGTSLNYGYTF,TRBV12-3/TRBV12-4,many,TRBJ1-2,-
TGTGCCAGCAGTCCCAGGAGCGGGGGGGCCAATGAGCAGTTCTTC,CASSPRSGGANEQFF,TRBV7-2,many,TRBJ2-1,TRBD2
TGTGCCAGCAGCCTAGCGGCGGTGAACTATGGCTACACCTTC,CASSLAAVNYGYTF,TRBV7-2,-,TRBJ1-2,-
TGTGCCAGCAGTTATAGGTCGGGCCCCGGGGAGCTGTTTTTT,CASSYRSGPGELFF,TRBV6-6,once,TRBJ2-2,-
TGTGCCAGCAGCGTAGGACAGCCTATTAATTCACCCCTCCACTTT,CASSVGQPINSPLHF,TRBV9,-,TRBJ1-6,-
TGTGCCAGTAGTGCCTTACTAGCCGCTGAGCAGTTCTTC,CASSALLAAEQFF,TRBV19,-,TRBJ2-1,-
TGCAGCGTTGAACGGCAGGGCTTTGACTATGGCTACACCTTC,CSVERQGFDYGYTF,TRBV29-1,-,TRBJ1-2,-
TGTGCCAGTAGTTCCCGGGCGGCTGAAGCTTTCTTT,CASSSRAAEAFF,TRBV19,many,TRBJ1-1,-
TGTGCCAGCAGGCCGGGGGGCTGGAACACTGAAGCTTTCTTT,CASRPGGWNTEAFF,TRBV7-6,few,TRBJ1-1,-
TGTGCCAGCAGTTACTTTGGAGTCGAGCAGTACTTC,CASSYFGVEQYF,TRBV6-1,-,TRBJ2-7,-
TGTGCCAGCAGCTTAGCGCAAGGGGTAGAGACTGAAGCTTTCTTT,CASSLAQGVETEAFF,TRBV7-4,-,TRBJ1-1,-
TGTGCCAGCAGTCCTGCTTGGCAGTTCCCGGAGACCCAGTACTTC,CASSPAWQFPETQYF,TRBV12-3/TRBV12-4,many,TRBJ2-5,-
TGTGCCAGCAGCCCTCGAACAGGGCCCGAAGCTTTCTTT,CASSPRTGPEAFF,TRBV7-6,-,TRBJ1-1,-
TGTGCCATCAGTTCCGGGCTAACCTACGAGCAGTACTTC,CAISSGLTYEQYF,TRBV28,few,TRBJ2-7,-
TGTGCCAGTACCCGGGACAGGGGGAACACTGAAGCTTTCTTT,CASTRDRGNTEAFF,TRBV19,-,TRBJ1-1,TRBD1
TGTGCCAGCAGCTTAGGGTTTTGGAGTGATGAAGCTTTCTTT,CASSLGFWSDEAFF,TRBV7-2,-,TRBJ1-1,-
TGTGCCAGCAGCTACCTGACTAGCGGGGGGGCGAATGAGCAGTTCTTC,CASSYLTSGGANEQFF,TRBV7-2,few,TRBJ2-1,TRBD2
TGTGCCAGCAGCCAAGCCAGGGTTGATGGCTACACCTTC,CASSQARVDGYTF,TRBV14,-,TRBJ1-2,-
TGTGCCAGCAGCTTACGAAGCGGACTAGCGGAGACAGATACGCAGTATTTT,CASSLRSGLAETDTQYF,TRBV7-2,few,TRBJ2-3,TRBD2
TGTGCCAGCAGCCAAGATCTATCCGAGCAGTACTTC,CASSQDLSEQYF,TRBV3-1,-,TRBJ2-7,-
TGTGCCAGTAGTGTCAGCACAGATACGCAGTATTTT,CASSVSTDTQYF,TRBV19,-,TRBJ2-3,-
TGTGCCAGCAGTTTTCGGCTCACAGATACGCAGTATTTT,CASSFRLTDTQYF,TRBV28,-,TRBJ2-3,-
TGTGCCAGTAGTACCGGGACAGGGGGGTTCGCAGATACGCAGTATTTT,CASSTGTGGFADTQYF,TRBV19,few,TRBJ2-3,TRBD1
TGTGCCAGCAGTGGTCCCGGGGAGCTGTTTTTT,CASSGPGELFF,TRBV6-5,-,TRBJ2-2,-
TGTGCCAGCACCCCCTTTAGAGGCTACGAGCAGTACTTC,CASTPFRGYEQYF,TRBV28,-,TRBJ2-7,-
TGTGCCAGCAGCGCCGCCTACAATGAGCAGTTCTTC,CASSAAYNEQFF,TRBV7-9,few,TRBJ2-1,-